The entry below describes one T cell receptor (beta chain). Sequenced by immunoSEQ multiplex PCR; TCRdb stores in-frame clones only, minus some. The repertoire includes about 70,000 clones, around nine tenths of them detected once, and around 1.1% sits in the top ten. This sample was taken from a study of OX40 agonist ivuxolimab in advanced cancers. Study as a whole: Participants averaged about 66 years of age (range about 23 to 90) and were less than 85% male.

The receptor was derived from an adult with an advanced solid tumor such as melanoma, head and neck, liver or kidney cancer. The sample here was CD4+ or CD8+ T cells sorted from blood, taken in a trial of the OX40 agonist ivuxolimab.

The CDR3, as DNA: TGCGCCAGCAGCCCGGGACTAGCGGGGGGGCCGGCGCGAGAGACCCAGTACTTC. Translation gives CASSPGLAGGPARETQYF. The J gene is TRBJ2-5, the V gene TRBV5-1; 16 bases line up with TRBD2. CDR3 length: 18 amino acids. The V and J ends lost 4 bases and 4 bases, in that order; junction bases with no gene match: 10. Germline V gives CDR1 SGHRS, CDR2 YFSETQ.